The TCR beta chain under discussion was sequenced for a study of CXCR3-negative and CXCR3-positive naive CD8 T cells. Study-level results: Much lower diversity was found in memory CD8+ cells, while both naive subsets had comparably high diversity. Higher TRB CDR3 hydrophobicity marked CXCR3-positive naive cells relative to CXCR3-negative naive cells.

Notes on this clonotype: Its antigen is undetermined.

Phenotypically, naive CD8+ T cells corresponded to CD45RO-CCR7+CD27+CD95-. The authors prepared UMI-labeled TRB cDNA libraries by 5' RACE. Each CDR3 protein gets one entry in TCRdb, which reprocessed the 5' RACE reads and gives no DNA. The sample has about 50,000 distinct CDR3 sequences; the top ten hold over 0.45%. This CDR3 is built from 15 residues. Germline-derived CDR1 and CDR2 are SQVTM and ANQGSEA. The sequence was collected from a human donor in good health. Some clones in this sample may be carry-over from other donors' samples. The rearrangement uses TRBV29-1 and TRBJ2-5; TCRdb proposes TRBD2, but this gene call is untestable without DNA. Material for sequencing was naive CXCR3+ CD8+ T cells from blood. Subset reported: CD45RO-CCR7+CD27+CD95- naive CD8+ T cells expressing CXCR3 (TNR3+). CDR3 loop: CSVVRGPLPQETQYF. The full variable domain, in which reference TRBV29-1 and TRBJ2-5 provide the parts outside the CDR3, is SAVISQKPSRDICQRGTSLTIQCQVDSQVTMMFWYRQQPGQSLTLIATANQGSEATYESGFVIDKFPISRPNLTFSTLTVSNMSPEDSSIYLCSVVRGPLPQETQYFGPGTRLLVL.